This TCR beta chain was found in a study of blood T cells in healthy people across ages. A J-beta primer mix and a sample-barcoded 5' primer were used in a second PCR of roughly 7 to 12 cycles. Using its own MiXCR run on the 5' RACE reads, TCRdb lists one record per CDR3 protein. The sample has over a million distinct CDR3 sequences; roughly 40% are singletons. There are 13 residues in the CDR3. In germline, CDR1 is SNHLY, CDR2 FYNNEI. V and J are TRBV2 and TRBJ2-7, with D perhaps assigned TRBD1 or TRBD2 (6 bases each). The J call is in doubt because the DNA end fits TRBJ2-5 better. This clonotype was sampled from a young woman in good health. The sample comprised blood. This CDR3 is CASLRGALETQYF. CDR3 sequence (DNA): TGTGCCAGCCTGAGGGGGGCTTTAGAGACCCAGTACTTC.